The clone carrying this T cell receptor beta chain has a count of ten or more. This entry belongs to a study of T-cell reconstitution after alpha-beta-depleted transplantation in children. J was trimmed by 2 bases and V by 4 bases; bases with no gene match: 6. Germline V gene lookup returns CDR1 SQVTM and CDR2 ANQGSEA. The CDR3 is 14 amino acids. Preparation of the TCRbeta library used unique molecular identifiers. TCRdb used MiXCR to reprocess the PCR reads, holding one entry per CDR3 protein. This table has under 350,000 distinct CDR3 sequences, nearly 10% appearing once. This material consisted of PBMCs from the stem cell graft donor, taken from the stem cell graft. The TCR was taken from a human donor who donated a stem cell graft to a child with SCID. The chain carries TRBV29-1 and TRBJ2-3; 7 nucleotides line up with TRBD1. This CDR3 reads CSVGLGQVTDTQYF. DNA for the CDR3: TGCAGCGTTGGGCTTGGACAGGTCACAGATACGCAGTATTTT.